The 30 T cell receptor beta chains listed next were all sequenced from one sample in a study of cytomegalovirus exposure and HLA in healthy donors. The PCR made use of 60 Vbeta and 13 Jbeta primers. Assay: immunoSEQ multiplex PCR; the TCRdb copy retains only in-frame clones and omits some. This table has 100,000 to 150,000 clones, about 71% appearing once. The material sequenced was PBMCs. The receptors shown here come from a woman aged 45-65 years in good health and CMV-seronegative.

The V gene is TRBV5-8, the J gene TRBJ1-2; the match to TRBD1 covers 10 bases. Trimming at V came to 0 bases and at J to 5 bases, leaving 7 bases not matched to a gene. The germline CDR1 and CDR2 sequences are SGHTS and YDEGEE. This CDR3 region has 16 residues. The CDR3 reads CASSLEGTGARYGYTF. The DNA of the CDR3 is TGTGCCAGCAGCTTGGAAGGGACAGGGGCCCGATATGGCTACACCTTC. The complete variable domain, with remaining parts taken from reference TRBV5-8 and TRBJ1-2, reads EAGVTQSPTHLIKTRGQQATLRCSPISGHTSVYWYQQALGLGLQFLLWYDEGEERNRGNFPPRFSGRQFPNYSSELNVNALELEDSALYLCASSLEGTGARYGYTFGSGTRLTVV.

There are a few counts of this clone. The chain couples TRBV10-3 to TRBJ2-3; TRBD2 agrees at 11 bases. Germline trimming cut 11 bases from V and 3 bases from J; bases unmatched to any gene: 10. The length of the CDR3 is 15 residues. CDR1 and CDR2 (germline): ENHRY, SYGVKD. CDR3 coding DNA: TGTGCCTGCCGGAAGACTAGCGGGACAACAGATACGCAGTATTTT. This encodes CACRKTSGTTDTQYF.

The gene calls are TRBV9 and TRBJ1-3; D perhaps matches TRBD1 (5 bases). The CDR3 sequence is 15 residues long. V lost 0 bases, J lost 2 bases, and 9 bases lay in between. Germline CDR1 reads SGDLS; CDR2 reads YYNGEE. The chain's CDR3 is CASSVAGVAGNTIYF. The CDR3 nucleotides are TGTGCCAGCAGCGTAGCGGGGGTCGCTGGAAACACCATATATTTT. Full variable domain (rest looked up from reference TRBV9 and TRBJ1-3): DSGVTQTPKHLITATGQRVTLRCSPRSGDLSVYWYQQSLDQGLQFLIQYYNGEERAKGNILERFSAQQFPDLHSELNLSSLELGDSALYFCASSVAGVAGNTIYFGEGSWLTVV.

This chain joins TRBV9 and TRBJ2-7; 9 bases agree with TRBD2. V was pared by 6 bases and J by 1 base, with 5 bases of the junction left unmatched. The germline gives CDR1 SGDLS, CDR2 YYNGEE. This CDR3 contains 14 residues. The DNA for the CDR3 is TGTGCCAGCACCCCGACTAGCGGATCCTACGAGCAGTACTTC. This encodes CASTPTSGSYEQYF.

The chain has TRBV28 and TRBJ2-7; tentatively, D is TRBD1 (6 bases). This CDR3 has 19 amino acids. CDR1 MDHEN and CDR2 SYDVKM come from the germline V gene. V gave up 2 bases and J gave up 1 base, with 24 bases separating them. CDR3 sequence (DNA): TGTGCCAGCAGTTTAATTCTTGGAGCCGGGACAACTCTTTCCTACGAGCAGTACTTC. Amino acid sequence: CASSLILGAGTTLSYEQYF.

The chain uses TRBV7-9 and TRBJ2-5; D is ambiguous. The J call may be incorrect, as the DNA end agrees better with TRBJ2-7. Germline V gene data show CDR1 as SEHNR and CDR2 as FQNEAQ (reference sequence). This CDR3 has 12 residues. The DNA for the CDR3 is TGTGCCAGCAGTCCCCCCTCCTACGAGCAGTACTTC. Translation: CASSPPSYEQYF.

The rearrangement joins TRBV29-1 to TRBJ1-1; D possibly corresponds to TRBD1 (5 bases). The V gene's germline CDR1 is SQVTM and CDR2 ANQGSEA. The V and J ends lost 3 bases and 0 bases respectively, with 8 bases between them. The CDR3 is 13 residues long. This CDR3 is CSVDPRVNTEAFF. The CDR3 bases are TGCAGCGTTGATCCCAGGGTGAACACTGAAGCTTTCTTT.

The J gene is TRBJ2-7, the V gene TRBV28; D perhaps matches TRBD1 (6 bases). This CDR3 is 15 amino acids long. Germline lookup yields CDR1 MDHEN and CDR2 SYDVKM. V was cut by 0 bases and J by 3 bases, with 12 bases left in between. This CDR3 reads CASSLWGRQDYEQYF. Written as DNA, the CDR3 is TGTGCCAGCAGTTTATGGGGTAGACAGGACTACGAGCAGTACTTC.

V gene TRBV30 combines with J gene TRBJ2-7, with TRBD2 matching 7 bases. Germline CDR1 and CDR2: GTSNPN and SVGIG (reference sequence). J lost 3 bases, V lost 5 bases, and 10 bases had no gene match. The length of the CDR3 is 14 residues. CDR3 protein: CAWSGGSLIYEQYF. CDR3 sequence (DNA): TGTGCCTGGTCCGGCGGGAGTTTAATCTACGAGCAGTACTTC.

V usage is TRBV28 and J usage is TRBJ1-5; weak D call: TRBD1 (6 bases). CDR1 and CDR2 (germline): MDHEN, SYDVKM. Trimming pared 3 bases from V and 1 base from J, leaving 10 bases between. CDR3 length: 15 amino acids. The CDR3 is CASSFLGQSNQPQHF. DNA for the CDR3: TGTGCCAGCAGTTTCCTCGGACAGAGCAATCAGCCCCAGCATTTT.

The chain joins TRBV19 to TRBJ1-5; 11 bases line up with TRBD1. Germline CDR1 LNHDA, CDR2 SQIVND (reference sequence). V was clipped by 3 bases and J by 7 bases; unmatched bases: 8. This CDR3 has 16 amino acids. CDR3: CASSMGGQGAGQPQHF. As DNA, the CDR3 is TGTGCCAGTAGTATGGGAGGACAGGGGGCAGGACAGCCCCAGCATTTT.

This chain uses TRBV13 with TRBJ1-1; the match to TRBD1 covers 9 bases. Germline CDR1 reads PRHDT; CDR2 reads FYEKMQ (reference sequence). This CDR3 region has 17 residues. V shed 2 bases, J shed 5 bases, and the junction held 12 bases outside the gene matches. The CDR3, as DNA: TGTGCCAGCAGCTTAAGGACAGGGGACGTGGGTGGGACTGAAGCTTTCTTT. It encodes CASSLRTGDVGGTEAFF.

The V and J genes are TRBV7-9 and TRBJ1-1, with D maybe TRBD1 (5 bases). V was clipped by 3 bases and J by 5 bases, with 10 bases between them. This CDR3 contains 13 residues. CDR1 and CDR2 (germline): SEHNR, FQNEAQ (reference sequence). This CDR3 reads CASSFQGRTEAFF. The CDR3 nucleotides are TGTGCCAGCAGCTTTCAGGGCAGAACTGAAGCTTTCTTT.

There are a few counts of this clone. The chain combines TRBV10-3 with TRBJ1-3; perhaps TRBD1 as D (6 bases). The CDR3 loop spans 14 amino acids. Germline CDR1 reads ENHRY; CDR2 reads SYGVKD. V was shortened by 9 bases and J by 1 base, with 13 bases between the two germline ends. In nucleotides, the CDR3 is TGTGCCATACGACAGGATTCTTCTGGAAACACCATATATTTT. Its protein product is CAIRQDSSGNTIYF.

The rearrangement joins TRBV4-1 to TRBJ1-6; D is uncertain. This CDR3 comprises 19 residues. Germline V gene sequence: CDR1 MGHRA, CDR2 YSYEKL. Trimming cost V 0 bases and J 0 bases, with 15 bases left between them. This chain's CDR3 is CASSQDLFGLSSYNSPLHF. CDR3 nucleotides: TGCGCCAGCAGCCAAGATCTGTTCGGGTTAAGCTCCTATAATTCACCCCTCCACTTT.

The chain couples TRBV7-6 to TRBJ2-7, with TRBD1 as a possible D gene (5 bases). Germline V CDR1 and CDR2: SGHVS, FNYEAQ. Trimming removed 3 bases at V and 6 bases at J, with 21 bases between. The length of the CDR3 is 16 residues. CDR3 sequence: CASSFSQPGLHGEQYF. For the CDR3, the DNA is TGTGCCAGCAGCTTCTCCCAACCAGGGCTACACGGCGAGCAGTACTTC. Full variable domain (outside the CDR3, taken from reference TRBV7-6 and TRBJ2-7): GAGVSQSPRYKVTKRGQDVALRCDPISGHVSLYWYRQALGQGPEFLTYFNYEAQQDKSGLPNDRFSAERPEGSISTLTIQRTEQRDSAMYRCASSFSQPGLHGEQYFGPGTRLTVT.

This chain joins TRBV4-3 and TRBJ2-3, with 13 nucleotides matching TRBD2. Trimming took 5 bases from V and 1 from J; bases not matched to a gene: 9. Looked up from germline, CDR1 is LGHNA and CDR2 is YSLEER. The CDR3 totals 18 residues. The CDR3 DNA reads TGCGCCAGCAGCACCGGACTAGCGGGAGTGGGAGGCACAGATACGCAGTATTTT. Its translation: CASSTGLAGVGGTDTQYF.

The J gene is TRBJ2-3, the V gene TRBV18; 14 bases are shared with TRBD2. The CDR3 sequence is 17 residues long. Trimming removed 5 bases from V and 1 base from J; junction bases left unmatched: 5. CDR1 and CDR2 (germline): KGHSH, LQKENI. The CDR3 DNA reads as TGTGCCAGCTCAGGGACTAGCGGGAGCACTGGCACAGATACGCAGTATTTT. Residues: CASSGTSGSTGTDTQYF. Complete variable domain (other parts from reference TRBV18 and TRBJ2-3): NAGVMQNPRHLVRRRGQEARLRCSPMKGHSHVYWYRQLPEEGLKFMVYLQKENIIDESGMPKERFSAEFPKEGPSILRIQQVVRGDSAAYFCASSGTSGSTGTDTQYFGPGTRLTVL.

V gene TRBV5-1 combines with J gene TRBJ2-7, with 8 bases that match TRBD2. The J segment lost 3 bases and the V segment lost 4 bases, leaving 9 bases of the junction unmatched. The CDR3 runs to 15 residues. The germline V gene encodes CDR1 SGHRS and CDR2 YFSETQ. CDR3 region: CASSGLGREGYEQYF. For the CDR3, the DNA is TGCGCCAGCAGCGGCCTGGGTCGGGAGGGCTACGAGCAGTACTTC.

This clone showed up just a few times. V usage is TRBV4-2 and J usage is TRBJ2-1; 7 bases are a match to TRBD2. The CDR3 runs 16 residues. The J segment lost 4 bases and the V segment lost 0 bases, leaving 6 bases of the junction unmatched. Germline CDR1 LGHNA, CDR2 YNFKEQ. The CDR3: CASSQDLSGAYNEQFF. The CDR3 DNA reads as TGTGCCAGCAGCCAAGATCTCAGCGGGGCTTACAATGAGCAGTTCTTC.

The chain carries TRBV28 and TRBJ2-1, with 8 nucleotides matching TRBD1. The CDR3 covers 16 residues. CDR1 is MDHEN, CDR2 SYDVKM, per germline. J was trimmed by 5 bases and V by 6 bases; bases with no gene match: 12. CDR3 in DNA: TGTGCCAGCAGACCACCGACAGGGGAAGGCGACAATGAGCAGTTCTTC. Translated, it gives CASRPPTGEGDNEQFF.

The rearrangement joins TRBV10-3 to TRBJ2-3; D gene uncertain. The V end was cut by 10 bases, the J end by 2 bases, with 16 bases between. The CDR3 length is 14 residues. Per the germline V gene, CDR1 is ENHRY and CDR2 is SYGVKD. The chain's CDR3 is CATNPTFNTDTQYF. In DNA, the CDR3 is TGTGCCACCAACCCGACTTTTAACACAGATACGCAGTATTTT.

This clone was seen more than once but under ten times. The chain joins TRBV18 to TRBJ1-4; the D is unclear. Germline assignment: CDR1 KGHSH and CDR2 LQKENI. CDR3 size: 18 residues. Trimming removed 6 bases at V and 8 bases at J, with 28 bases between. For the CDR3, the DNA is TGTGCCAGCTCCCCCCCCGGACGGGTAGTATCGGGAGACGAAAAACTGTTTTTT. Translated: CASSPPGRVVSGDEKLFF.

The gene calls are TRBV7-8 and TRBJ1-6; D possibly corresponds to TRBD1 (5 bases). CDR1 SGHVS and CDR2 FQNEAQ come from the germline V gene. Trimming stripped 1 base from V and 10 bases from J, with 8 bases between. The CDR3 has 13 amino acids. The CDR3 region is CASSLGGDSPLHF. CDR3 DNA: TGTGCCAGCAGCTTAGGCGGGGACTCACCCCTCCACTTT. Looking up the rest from reference TRBV7-8 and TRBJ1-6 gives the full variable domain: GAGVSQSPRYKVAKRGQDVALRCDPISGHVSLFWYQQALGQGPEFLTYFQNEAQLDKSGLPSDRFFAERPEGSVSTLKIQRTQQEDSAVYLCASSLGGDSPLHFGNGTRLTVT.

The DNA of the CDR3 is TGCGCCAGCAGTGAGTCGACACATACCACCTACGAGCAGTACTTC. Protein sequence: CASSESTHTTYEQYF. J is TRBJ2-7 and V is TRBV10-1; D is ambiguous. Trimming shortened V by 0 bases and J by 2 bases, and 11 bases separated the two germline ends. CDR3 length equals 15 residues. The germline gives CDR1 WNHNN, CDR2 SYGVQD (reference sequence).

The chain has TRBV6-5 and TRBJ2-7; 8 positions agree with TRBD1. V shed 5 bases and J 4 bases; nucleotides not matched to a gene: 7. Germline V gene lookup returns CDR1 MNHEY and CDR2 SVGAGI. The CDR3 spans 14 residues. Here the CDR3 DNA reads TGTGCCAGCAGTCCATCGACAGGGGTATACGAGCAGTACTTC. It specifies CASSPSTGVYEQYF.

The chain is built from TRBV7-2 and TRBJ2-7; 8 positions agree with TRBD2. The CDR3 spans 13 residues. From germline, CDR1 is SGHTA and CDR2 FQGNSA. Losses at the gene ends were 6 bases for V and 3 bases for J; bases not matched to a gene: 4. The CDR3 is CASSISGGYEQYF. The CDR3 DNA reads TGTGCCAGCAGTATAAGCGGGGGCTACGAGCAGTACTTC.

V is TRBV19 and J is TRBJ1-1; D possibly corresponds to TRBD1 (5 bases). This CDR3 comprises 14 residues. The V and J ends lost 2 bases and 2 bases respectively, with 9 bases between them. Germline V CDR1 and CDR2: LNHDA, SQIVND (reference sequence). This CDR3 reads CASSILGGNTEAFF. The CDR3 DNA follows: TGTGCCAGTAGTATATTGGGGGGAAACACTGAAGCTTTCTTT.

This clone was counted once. The CDR3 here is CASSPRTVNTEAFF. CDR3 DNA sequence: TGTGCCAGCAGCCCAAGGACAGTGAACACTGAAGCTTTCTTT. The chain joins TRBV4-2 to TRBJ1-1; the D gene is possibly TRBD1 (6 bases). This CDR3 is built from 14 residues. Trimming took off 4 bases at V and 0 bases at J, with 9 bases between the two ends. Germline V gene lookup returns CDR1 LGHNA and CDR2 YNFKEQ.

The chain is built from TRBV7-2 and TRBJ1-5; 7 bases agree with TRBD1. Germline V CDR1 and CDR2: SGHTA, FQGNSA. V was clipped by 3 bases and J by 4 bases; unmatched bases: 3. The CDR3 runs 14 residues. As DNA, the CDR3 is TGTGCCAGCAGCTTCACAGGGGAAAATCAGCCCCAGCATTTT. This translates into CASSFTGENQPQHF.